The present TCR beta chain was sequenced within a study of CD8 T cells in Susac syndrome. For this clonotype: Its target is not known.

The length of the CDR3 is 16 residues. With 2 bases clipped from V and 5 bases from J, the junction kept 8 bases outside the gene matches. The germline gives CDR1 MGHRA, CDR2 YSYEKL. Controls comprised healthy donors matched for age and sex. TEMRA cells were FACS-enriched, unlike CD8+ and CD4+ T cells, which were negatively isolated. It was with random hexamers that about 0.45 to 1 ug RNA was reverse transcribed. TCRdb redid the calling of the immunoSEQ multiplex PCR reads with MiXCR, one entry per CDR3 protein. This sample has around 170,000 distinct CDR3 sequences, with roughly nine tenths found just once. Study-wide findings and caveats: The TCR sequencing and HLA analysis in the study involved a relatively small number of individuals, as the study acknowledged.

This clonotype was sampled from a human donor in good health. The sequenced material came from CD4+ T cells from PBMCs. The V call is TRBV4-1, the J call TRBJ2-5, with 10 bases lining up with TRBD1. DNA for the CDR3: TGCGCCAGCAGCCAAAGAGGACAGGGGGACGGTGAGACCCAGTACTTC. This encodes CASSQRGQGDGETQYF.